The rows below give T cell receptor beta chains drawn from one sample of a study of T cells in tuberculosis. TCRdb's copy holds only in-frame clones and misses some; the assay was immunoSEQ multiplex PCR. The sample carries 35,000 to 55,000 clones, 90% to 95% recorded once. Sequenced input: PBMCs. Receptors were obtained from a donor aged 10-29 years with latent tuberculosis or without tuberculosis infection. CDR3s include the opening cysteine and the closing phenylalanine or tryptophan. Fields, in order: D gene, V gene, clone size, J gene, CDR3 DNA, CDR3 protein. The D gene is left open where the match is weak. The size field is filled for only some rows; it gives once, few, many or a size class.

d_gene: TRBD1
v_gene: TRBV19
abundance: NA
j_gene: TRBJ2-3
CDR3nt: TGTGCCAGTAACCACAGGGGGCAAGATACGCAGTATTTT
CDR3aa: CASNHRGQDTQYF

d_gene: TRBD1
v_gene: TRBV30
abundance: NA
j_gene: TRBJ1-2
CDR3nt: TGTGCCTGGAGTACATCCAACAGGGGTGGCTATGGCTACACCTTC
CDR3aa: CAWSTSNRGGYGYTF

d_gene: NA
v_gene: TRBV9
abundance: few
j_gene: TRBJ1-1
CDR3nt: TGTGCCAGCAGCGTAGGACGACACGGGGGGAACACTGAAGCTTTCTTT
CDR3aa: CASSVGRHGGNTEAFF

d_gene: NA
v_gene: TRBV11-3
abundance: NA
j_gene: TRBJ2-7
CDR3nt: TGTGCCAGCAGCCGGACAGCTTCATCCTACGAGCAGTACTTC
CDR3aa: CASSRTASSYEQYF

d_gene: TRBD1
v_gene: TRBV11-2
abundance: once
j_gene: TRBJ1-1
CDR3nt: TGTGCCAGCAGCTTATTTGACAGGGGAATGAACACTGAAGCTTTCTTT
CDR3aa: CASSLFDRGMNTEAFF

d_gene: NA
v_gene: TRBV10-1
abundance: NA
j_gene: TRBJ1-5
CDR3nt: TGCGCCAGCAAACAGGGCAATCAGCCCCAGCATTTT
CDR3aa: CASKQGNQPQHF

d_gene: NA
v_gene: TRBV5-6
abundance: NA
j_gene: TRBJ2-5
CDR3nt: TGTGCCAGCAGCTTGGGCGGGGTACAAGAGACCCAGTACTTC
CDR3aa: CASSLGGVQETQYF

d_gene: NA
v_gene: TRBV6-6
abundance: NA
j_gene: TRBJ1-5
CDR3nt: TGTGCCAGCAGTTTACAGAGCAATCAGCCCCAGCATTTT
CDR3aa: CASSLQSNQPQHF

d_gene: NA
v_gene: TRBV18
abundance: NA
j_gene: TRBJ2-7
CDR3nt: TGTGCCAGCTCCCCGGGTTCCTACGAGCAGTACTTC
CDR3aa: CASSPGSYEQYF

d_gene: TRBD1
v_gene: TRBV9
abundance: NA
j_gene: TRBJ1-2
CDR3nt: TGTGCCAGCAGCACCGACAGGGGGATCTATGGCTACACCTTC
CDR3aa: CASSTDRGIYGYTF

d_gene: TRBD2
v_gene: TRBV19
abundance: NA
j_gene: TRBJ2-5
CDR3nt: TGTGCCAGTAGTATAGGGCTAGCGGGAGACGGGACCCAGTACTTC
CDR3aa: CASSIGLAGDGTQYF

d_gene: NA
v_gene: TRBV19
abundance: NA
j_gene: TRBJ1-1
CDR3nt: TGTGCCAGTAGAGCAGGGGATTGGAATACTGAAGCTTTCTTT
CDR3aa: CASRAGDWNTEAFF

d_gene: TRBD1
v_gene: TRBV5-6
abundance: once
j_gene: TRBJ1-5
CDR3nt: TGTGCCAGCAGTTTTCAGGGGGCGGGCCAGCCCCAGCATTTT
CDR3aa: CASSFQGAGQPQHF